Each of the 2 T cell receptor beta chains below was sequenced from the same sample in a study of blood T cell repertoires in COVID-19. Measured with immunoSEQ multiplex PCR; TCRdb has only the in-frame clones, and not every one. The repertoire consists of 400,000 to 450,000 clones, with 70% to 90% occurring once and the leading ten covering 0.75% to 0.85%. Sequencing input: peripheral blood. The receptor set was obtained from a young man with COVID-19, enrolled during active disease.

V gene TRBV7-9 combines with J gene TRBJ2-1; TRBD2 agrees at 11 bases. This CDR3 has 16 amino acids. The J segment lost 7 bases and the V segment lost 1 base, leaving 6 bases of the junction unmatched. Germline lookup yields CDR1 SEHNR and CDR2 FQNEAQ (reference sequence). The CDR3, as DNA: TGTGCCAGCAGCTTAGTTAGCGGGAGGGCCGGTAATGAGCAGTTCTTC. This sequence encodes CASSLVSGRAGNEQFF.

The chain uses TRBV5-1 and TRBJ2-5, with a possible D match to TRBD1 (5 bases). This CDR3 comprises 16 residues. Germline V lookup: CDR1 SGHRS, CDR2 YFSETQ. V lost 0 bases and J 0 bases, leaving 12 bases between the germline ends. The CDR3 is CASSLGIQGNQETQYF. Written as DNA, the CDR3 is TGCGCCAGCAGCTTGGGGATTCAGGGAAACCAAGAGACCCAGTACTTC.